The T cell receptor beta chain described here comes from a study of cytomegalovirus exposure and HLA in healthy donors. On the study more broadly: A later analysis reported the roughly 130 validation repertoires used the same platform as the 500 to 800 first-cohort repertoires.

Germline V CDR1 and CDR2: SGHKS, YYEKEE (reference sequence). The CDR3 covers 16 residues. Trimming took off 4 bases at V and 0 bases at J, with 16 bases between the two ends. General observations from the study: The tendency of first-cohort TCR clusters to co-occur in the 120 or so validation repertoires was the finding of a later analysis. In vitro work confirmed that a few CMV-associated chains recognize CMV antigens. Investigators reported over 150 TCR beta chains as tied to cytomegalovirus.

To note about this clone: Its antigen is as yet unknown.

Measured with immunoSEQ multiplex PCR; TCRdb has only the in-frame clones, and not every one. Of 200,000 to 250,000 clones in the sample, approximately 90% were seen once. The chain combines TRBV5-5 with TRBJ1-2; a weak D match, TRBD1 (6 bases). This TCR was sampled from a man aged 18 to 35 in good health and CMV-seronegative. Sequencing input: PBMCs. CDR3 coding DNA: TGTGCCAGCAGCAAGGGGGGCGGGAGAACTAACTATGGCTACACCTTC. It yields the protein CASSKGGGRTNYGYTF.